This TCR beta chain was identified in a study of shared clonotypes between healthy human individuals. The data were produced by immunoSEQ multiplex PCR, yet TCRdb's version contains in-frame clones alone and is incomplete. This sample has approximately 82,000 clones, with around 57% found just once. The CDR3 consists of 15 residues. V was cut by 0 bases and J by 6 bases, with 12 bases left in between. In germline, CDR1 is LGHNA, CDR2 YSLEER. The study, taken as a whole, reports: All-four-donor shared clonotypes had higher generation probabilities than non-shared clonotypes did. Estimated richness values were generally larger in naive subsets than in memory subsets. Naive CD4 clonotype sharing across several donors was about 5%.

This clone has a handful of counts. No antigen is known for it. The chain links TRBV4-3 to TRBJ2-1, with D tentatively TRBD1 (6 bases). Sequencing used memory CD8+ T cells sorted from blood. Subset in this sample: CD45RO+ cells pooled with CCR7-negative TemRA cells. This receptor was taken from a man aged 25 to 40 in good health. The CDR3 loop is CASSQDPGDGNEQFF. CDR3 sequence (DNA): TGCGCCAGCAGCCAAGATCCAGGGGACGGCAATGAGCAGTTCTTC.